Only a few counts were recorded for the clone carrying this TCR beta chain. The method was immunoSEQ multiplex PCR; TCRdb's version includes in-frame clones alone and lacks a portion of them. Found here are under 300,000 clones, 80% to 95% of them singletons; the top ten hold around 0.9%. This sample was included in a study of blood T cell repertoires in COVID-19. Deletions cut 7 bases from V and 7 bases from J, with 13 bases between. The length of the CDR3 is 13 residues. The sequence was collected from a man aged 25 to 45 with COVID-19, enrolled during active disease. V gene TRBV12-3 or TRBV12-4 combines with J gene TRBJ2-2; possible D gene TRBD2, 5 bases. Sequenced: peripheral blood. This CDR3 is CASTRLGGGELFF. The DNA of the CDR3 is TGTGCCAGCACCCGACTCGGAGGCGGGGAGCTGTTTTTT.